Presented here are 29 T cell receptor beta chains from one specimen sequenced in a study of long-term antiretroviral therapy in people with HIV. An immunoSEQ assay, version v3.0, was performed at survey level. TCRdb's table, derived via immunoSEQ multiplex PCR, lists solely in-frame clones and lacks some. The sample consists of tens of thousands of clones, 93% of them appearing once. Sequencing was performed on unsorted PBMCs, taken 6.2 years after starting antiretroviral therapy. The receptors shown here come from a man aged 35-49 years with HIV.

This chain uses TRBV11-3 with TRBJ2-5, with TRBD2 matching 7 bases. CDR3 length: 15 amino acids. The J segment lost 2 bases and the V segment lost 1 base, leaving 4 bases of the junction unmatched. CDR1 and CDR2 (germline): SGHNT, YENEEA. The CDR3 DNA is TGTGCCAGCAGCTTAGGGCCGGGGGGACAAGAGACCCAGTACTTC. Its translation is CASSLGPGGQETQYF.

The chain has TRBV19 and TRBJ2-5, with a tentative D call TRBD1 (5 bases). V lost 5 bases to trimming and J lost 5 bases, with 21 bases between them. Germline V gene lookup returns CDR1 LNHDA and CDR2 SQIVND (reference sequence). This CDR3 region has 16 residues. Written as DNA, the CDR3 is TGTGCCAGTAGTGGGGCAGGTCGGAAGGGGTCCGAGACCCAGTACTTC. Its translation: CASSGAGRKGSETQYF.

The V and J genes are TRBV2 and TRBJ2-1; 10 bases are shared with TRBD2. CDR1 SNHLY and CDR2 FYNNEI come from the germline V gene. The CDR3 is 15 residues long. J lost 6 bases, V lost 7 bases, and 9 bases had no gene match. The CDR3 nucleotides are TGTGCCAGCAAAGGGACTAGCGTGTCGGGCAATGAGCAGTTCTTC. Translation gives CASKGTSVSGNEQFF.

The CDR3 region is CASSLAPGSDYEQYF. The CDR3 DNA reads TGTGCCAGCAGCTTAGCACCCGGGTCCGACTACGAGCAGTACTTC. The chain has TRBV11-2 and TRBJ2-7, with no clear D. Trimming stripped 1 base from V and 3 bases from J, with 13 bases between. CDR3 length: 15 residues. Per germline, CDR1 SGHAT and CDR2 FQNNGV.

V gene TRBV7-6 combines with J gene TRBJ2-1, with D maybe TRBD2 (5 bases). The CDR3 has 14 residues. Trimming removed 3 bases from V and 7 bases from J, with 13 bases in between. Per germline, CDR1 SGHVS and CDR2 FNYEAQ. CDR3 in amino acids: CASSFAQRSNEQFF. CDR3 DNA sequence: TGTGCCAGCAGCTTCGCACAGCGGAGTAATGAGCAGTTCTTC.

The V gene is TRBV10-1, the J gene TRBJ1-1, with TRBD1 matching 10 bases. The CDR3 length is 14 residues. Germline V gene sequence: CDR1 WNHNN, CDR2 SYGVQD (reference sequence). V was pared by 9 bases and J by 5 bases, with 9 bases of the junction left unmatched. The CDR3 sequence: CASQYRDRGTEAFF. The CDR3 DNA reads TGCGCCAGTCAGTACCGGGACAGGGGAACTGAAGCTTTCTTT.

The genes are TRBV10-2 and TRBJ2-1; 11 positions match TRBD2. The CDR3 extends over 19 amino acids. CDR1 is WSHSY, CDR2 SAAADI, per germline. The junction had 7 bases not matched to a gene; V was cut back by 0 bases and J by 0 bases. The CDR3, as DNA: TGCGCCAGCAGTGAGTCGACTAGCGGGGCGTTCAGCTCCTACAATGAGCAGTTCTTC. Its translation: CASSESTSGAFSSYNEQFF.

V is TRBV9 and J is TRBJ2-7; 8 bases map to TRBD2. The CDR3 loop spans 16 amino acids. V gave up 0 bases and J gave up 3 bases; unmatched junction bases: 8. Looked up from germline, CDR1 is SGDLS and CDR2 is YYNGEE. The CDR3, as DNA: TGTGCCAGCAGCGTAGATGACGGGGGGGGATTCTACGAGCAGTACTTC. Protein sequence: CASSVDDGGGFYEQYF.

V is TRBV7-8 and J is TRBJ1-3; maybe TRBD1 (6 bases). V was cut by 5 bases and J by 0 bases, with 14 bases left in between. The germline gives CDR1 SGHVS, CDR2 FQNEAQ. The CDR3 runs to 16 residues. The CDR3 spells CASSPRTVSSGNTIYF. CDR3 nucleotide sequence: TGTGCCAGCAGCCCCCGGACAGTGAGCTCTGGAAACACCATATATTTT.

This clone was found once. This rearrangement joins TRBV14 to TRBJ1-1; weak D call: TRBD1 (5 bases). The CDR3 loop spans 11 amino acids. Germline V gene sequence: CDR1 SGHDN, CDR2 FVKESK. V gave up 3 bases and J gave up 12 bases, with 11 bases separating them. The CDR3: CASSHNRQSFF. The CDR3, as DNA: TGTGCCAGCAGCCACAACCGACAGTCTTTCTTT.

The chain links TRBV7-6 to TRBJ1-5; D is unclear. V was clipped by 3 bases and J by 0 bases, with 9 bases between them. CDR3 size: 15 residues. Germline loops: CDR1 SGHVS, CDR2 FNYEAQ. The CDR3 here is CASSLADGSNQPQHF. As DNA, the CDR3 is TGTGCCAGCAGCTTGGCCGACGGTAGCAATCAGCCCCAGCATTTT.

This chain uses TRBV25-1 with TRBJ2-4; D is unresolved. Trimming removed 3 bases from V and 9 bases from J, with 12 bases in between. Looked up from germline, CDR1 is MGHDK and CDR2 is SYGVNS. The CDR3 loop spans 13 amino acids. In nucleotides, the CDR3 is TGTGCCAGCAGTGAGGATCCCCTTAGCATTCAGTACTTC. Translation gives CASSEDPLSIQYF.

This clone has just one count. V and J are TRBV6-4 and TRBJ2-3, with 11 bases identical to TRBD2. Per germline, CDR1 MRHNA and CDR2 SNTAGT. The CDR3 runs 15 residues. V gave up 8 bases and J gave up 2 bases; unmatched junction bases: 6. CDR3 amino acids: CASSELAGDTDTQYF. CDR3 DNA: TGTGCCAGCTCGGAACTAGCGGGGGACACAGATACGCAGTATTTT.

The DNA for the CDR3 is TGTGCCAGCAGTCCCGGGACACTAGAGCAGTACTTC. Protein product: CASSPGTLEQYF. The rearrangement links TRBV6-1 to TRBJ2-7, with D possibly TRBD1 on 6 matching bases. Germline V gene lookup returns CDR1 MNHNS and CDR2 SASEGT. The CDR3 extends over 12 amino acids. V was pared by 5 bases and J by 7 bases, with 12 bases between.

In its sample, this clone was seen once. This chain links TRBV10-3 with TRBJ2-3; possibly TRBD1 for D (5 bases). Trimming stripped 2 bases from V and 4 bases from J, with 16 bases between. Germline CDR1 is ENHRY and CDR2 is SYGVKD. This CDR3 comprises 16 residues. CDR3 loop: CAISETIGQGADTQYF. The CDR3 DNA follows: TGTGCCATCAGTGAGACGATAGGCCAGGGCGCAGATACGCAGTATTTT.

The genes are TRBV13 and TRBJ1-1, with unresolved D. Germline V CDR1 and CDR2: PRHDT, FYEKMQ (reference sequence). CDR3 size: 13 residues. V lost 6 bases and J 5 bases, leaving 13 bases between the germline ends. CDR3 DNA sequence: TGTGCCAGCAGAAAGGGAGTGTGGACTGAAGCTTTCTTT. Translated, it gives CASRKGVWTEAFF.

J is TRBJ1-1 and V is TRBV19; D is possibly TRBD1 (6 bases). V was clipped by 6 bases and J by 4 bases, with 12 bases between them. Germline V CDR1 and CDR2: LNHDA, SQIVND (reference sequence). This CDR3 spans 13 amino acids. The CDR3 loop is CASRAQGGTEAFF. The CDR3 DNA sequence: TGTGCCAGTAGGGCACAGGGAGGCACTGAAGCTTTCTTT. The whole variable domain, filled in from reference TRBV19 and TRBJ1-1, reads DGGITQSPKYLFRKEGQNVTLSCEQNLNHDAMYWYRQDPGQGLRLIYYSQIVNDFQKGDIAEGYSVSREKKESFPLTVTSAQKNPTAFYLCASRAQGGTEAFFGQGTRLTVV.

The CDR3 protein is CASSERGLAGGKGLVQFF. DNA of the CDR3: TGTGCCAGCAGCGAAAGGGGACTAGCGGGAGGGAAAGGTTTGGTGCAGTTCTTC. The V gene is TRBV9, the J gene TRBJ2-1, with 16 bases identical to TRBD2. V dropped 3 bases and J dropped 12; count of bases not matched to a gene: 15. The CDR3 consists of 18 residues. Germline-derived CDR1 and CDR2 are SGDLS and YYNGEE. Variable domain in full (rest from reference TRBV9 and TRBJ2-1): DSGVTQTPKHLITATGQRVTLRCSPRSGDLSVYWYQQSLDQGLQFLIQYYNGEERAKGNILERFSAQQFPDLHSELNLSSLELGDSALYFCASSERGLAGGKGLVQFFGPGTRLTVL.

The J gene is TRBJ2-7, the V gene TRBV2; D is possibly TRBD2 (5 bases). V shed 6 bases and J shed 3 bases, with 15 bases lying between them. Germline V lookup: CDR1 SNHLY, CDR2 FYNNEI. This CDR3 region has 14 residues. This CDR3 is CASRSLPGLYEQYF. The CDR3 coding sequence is TGTGCCAGCAGGTCACTACCCGGACTCTACGAGCAGTACTTC.

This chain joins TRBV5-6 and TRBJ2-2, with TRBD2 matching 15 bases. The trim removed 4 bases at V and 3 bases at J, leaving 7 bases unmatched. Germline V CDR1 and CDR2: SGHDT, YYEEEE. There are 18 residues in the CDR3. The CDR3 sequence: CASSTGLAGGRYTGELFF. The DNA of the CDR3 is TGTGCCAGCAGCACGGGACTAGCGGGAGGACGATACACCGGGGAGCTGTTTTTT.

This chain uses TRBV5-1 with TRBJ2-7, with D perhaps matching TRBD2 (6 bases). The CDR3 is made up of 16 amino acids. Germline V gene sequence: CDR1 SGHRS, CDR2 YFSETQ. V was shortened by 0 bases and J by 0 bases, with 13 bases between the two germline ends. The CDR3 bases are TGCGCCAGCAGCTTGGGAGTGGGGGGTAGCTCCTACGAGCAGTACTTC. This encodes CASSLGVGGSSYEQYF.

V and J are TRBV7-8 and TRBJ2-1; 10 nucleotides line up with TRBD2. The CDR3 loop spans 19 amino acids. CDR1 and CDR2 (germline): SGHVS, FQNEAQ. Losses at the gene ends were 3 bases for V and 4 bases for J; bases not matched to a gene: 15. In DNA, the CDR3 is TGTGCCAGCAGCTTGGAGCACAATCTAGCGGGGGCCCGGTACAATGAGCAGTTCTTC. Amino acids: CASSLEHNLAGARYNEQFF.

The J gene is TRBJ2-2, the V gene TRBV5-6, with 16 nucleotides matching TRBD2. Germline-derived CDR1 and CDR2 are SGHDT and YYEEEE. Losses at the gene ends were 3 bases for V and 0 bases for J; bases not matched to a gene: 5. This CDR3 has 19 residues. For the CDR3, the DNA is TGTGCCAGCAGCTCATTGGGACTAGCGGGAGGGCCGAACACCGGGGAGCTGTTTTTT. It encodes CASSSLGLAGGPNTGELFF. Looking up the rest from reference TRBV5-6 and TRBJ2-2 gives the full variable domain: DAGVTQSPTHLIKTRGQQVTLRCSPKSGHDTVSWYQQALGQGPQFIFQYYEEEERQRGNFPDRFSGHQFPNYSSELNVNALLLGDSALYLCASSSLGLAGGPNTGELFFGEGSRLTVL.

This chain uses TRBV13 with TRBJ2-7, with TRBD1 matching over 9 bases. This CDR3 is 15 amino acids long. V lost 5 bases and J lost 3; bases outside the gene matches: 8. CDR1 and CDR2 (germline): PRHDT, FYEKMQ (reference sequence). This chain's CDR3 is CASSQLQGQGYEQYF. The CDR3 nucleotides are TGTGCCAGCAGCCAGCTCCAGGGACAGGGCTACGAGCAGTACTTC. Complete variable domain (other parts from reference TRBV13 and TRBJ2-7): AAGVIQSPRHLIKEKRETATLKCYPIPRHDTVYWYQQGPGQDPQFLISFYEKMQSDKGSIPDRFSAQQFSDYHSELNMSSLELGDSALYFCASSQLQGQGYEQYFGPGTRLTVT.

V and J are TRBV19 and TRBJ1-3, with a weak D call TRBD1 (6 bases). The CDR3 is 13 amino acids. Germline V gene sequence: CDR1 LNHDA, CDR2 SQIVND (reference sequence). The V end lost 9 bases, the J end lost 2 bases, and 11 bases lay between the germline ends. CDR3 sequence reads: CASPGGPGNTIYF. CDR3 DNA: TGTGCCAGCCCCGGGGGGCCTGGAAACACCATATATTTT.

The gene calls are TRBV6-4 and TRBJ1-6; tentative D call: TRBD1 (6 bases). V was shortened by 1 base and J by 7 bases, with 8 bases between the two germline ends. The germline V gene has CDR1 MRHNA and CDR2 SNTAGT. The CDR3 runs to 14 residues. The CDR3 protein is CASSDYRENSPLHF. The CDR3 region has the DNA TGTGCCAGCAGTGACTACAGGGAAAATTCACCCCTCCACTTT.

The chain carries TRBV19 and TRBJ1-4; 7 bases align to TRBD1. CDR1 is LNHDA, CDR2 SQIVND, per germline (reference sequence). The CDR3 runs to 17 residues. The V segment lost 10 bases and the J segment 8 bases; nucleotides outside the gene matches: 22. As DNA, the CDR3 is TGTGCCACGGGGCCACCCAGGGGGGGCTCGAGGGACGAAAAACTGTTTTTT. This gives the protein CATGPPRGGSRDEKLFF.

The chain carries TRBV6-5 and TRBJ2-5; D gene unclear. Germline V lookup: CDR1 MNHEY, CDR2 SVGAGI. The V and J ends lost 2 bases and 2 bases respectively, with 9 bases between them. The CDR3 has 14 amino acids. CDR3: CASSYGMEQETQYF. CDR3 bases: TGTGCCAGCAGTTACGGGATGGAACAAGAGACCCAGTACTTC.

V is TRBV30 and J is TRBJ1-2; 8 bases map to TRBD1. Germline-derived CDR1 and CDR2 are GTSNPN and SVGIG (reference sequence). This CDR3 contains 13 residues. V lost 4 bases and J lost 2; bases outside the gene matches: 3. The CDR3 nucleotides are TGTGCCTGGACCCGGACAGGGAACTATGGCTACACCTTC. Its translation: CAWTRTGNYGYTF.